This T cell receptor (beta chain) comes out of a study of cytomegalovirus exposure and HLA in healthy donors. The wider study: The 90 to 150 validation repertoires used a platform that matched the one used for the approximately 610 first-cohort repertoires, as a later analysis reported. Study results and caveats: The TCR clusters that emerged in the first cohort tended, a later analysis found, to co-occur in the 120 validation repertoires.

Regarding this clone: What it recognizes is unknown.

Libraries were prepared by immunoSEQ multiplex PCR; TCRdb keeps only in-frame clonotypes and omits some of them. Altogether 200,000 to 300,000 clones are present, approximately 83% being singletons, with the ten largest covering around 1.2%. The V and J ends lost 1 base and 1 base respectively, with 11 bases between them. The length of the CDR3 is 16 residues. The V gene's germline CDR1 is SGHTA and CDR2 FQGNSA. The sequence came from a woman between 25 and 40 years old in good health and CMV-seropositive. The genes are TRBV7-2 and TRBJ2-1, with D unresolved. The sequenced sample consisted of PBMCs. This CDR3 reads CASSLGLTGSYNEQFF. The CDR3 DNA follows: TGTGCCAGCAGCTTAGGATTGACCGGGTCCTACAATGAGCAGTTCTTC.